The T cell receptor (beta chain) described here comes from a study of blood T cells in healthy people across ages. A second PCR, run for about 6 to 11 cycles, used a sample-barcoded 5' primer plus a J-beta primer mix. MiXCR, run by TCRdb on the 5' RACE reads, gives a single entry per CDR3 protein. The sample includes over 450,000 distinct CDR3 sequences, less than 25% of them seen just once. The CDR3 has 18 residues. The germline CDR1 and CDR2 sequences are MNHNY and SVGAGI (reference sequence). V shed 0 bases and J 1 base; nucleotides not matched to a gene: 9. The sample was also reused in another study, on T cells of mothers and their children. Per that paper: Each child contributed about 3 million TCR beta CDR3 reads, while each mother contributed over 8 million.

The sequence came from a boy between 10 and 17 years old in good health. Sequences were obtained from blood. J is TRBJ2-4 and V is TRBV6-6, with 7 bases that match TRBD1. The CDR3 coding sequence is TGTGCCAGCAGTTACTCGGACAGGCACCTAGGGGCCAAAAACATTCAGTACTTC. Protein sequence: CASSYSDRHLGAKNIQYF.